This record concerns one T cell receptor (beta chain) sequence. Its target is unknown. Germline V gene lookup returns CDR1 MGHRA and CDR2 YSYEKL. The ends were cut back, 2 bases at V and 7 bases at J, with 11 bases in the middle. This CDR3 is built from 14 residues. The sample comes from a study of shared clonotypes between healthy human individuals. Study outcomes and limitations: Roughly 5% of naive CD4 clonotypes were common to several donors. The four-donor shared clonotypes exceeded non-shared clonotypes in generation probability, with non-shared ones scoring lower.

Assay: immunoSEQ multiplex PCR; the TCRdb copy retains only in-frame clones and omits some. The sample has 90,000 to 120,000 clones; about 72% are singletons. This chain uses TRBV4-1 with TRBJ2-2; no clear D gene. This sequence originates from a woman aged 25 to 39 in good health. The specimen was memory CD8+ T cells sorted from blood. Subset of the sample: CD45RO+ cells pooled with CCR7-negative TemRA cells. The CDR3, as DNA: TGCGCCAGCAGCCAACAACAATTTAACGGGGAGCTGTTTTTT. It specifies CASSQQQFNGELFF.